A selection of T cell receptor beta chains follows, all from one sample in a study of T cells after yellow fever vaccination. In TCRdb, the 5' RACE reads were re-called with MiXCR into one record per CDR3 protein. The data contain 500,000 to 650,000 distinct CDR3 sequences, less than 15% of them singletons. The sample here was PBMCs, taken on the day of the yellow fever booster vaccination. Receptors originate from a man aged 25-45 years who received the YFV17D yellow fever vaccine. The CDR3 runs from the conserved cysteine through the conserved F or W. Each record gives: D gene, V gene, clone size, J gene, CDR3 protein, CDR3 DNA. The D gene is left open where the match is weak. For some rows the clone size is stated as once, few or many, or as a class when expanded; others skip it.

d_call: TRBD2
v_call: TRBV7-9
clone_size: .
j_call: TRBJ2-7
cdr3_aa: CASSLVPGLAWYEQYF
cdr3_nt: TGTGCCAGCAGCTTAGTACCGGGACTAGCGTGGTACGAGCAGTACTTC

d_call: TRBD2
v_call: TRBV20-1
clone_size: few
j_call: TRBJ2-4
cdr3_aa: CSASRTSGTVAKNIQYF
cdr3_nt: TGCAGTGCTTCTCGGACTAGCGGGACGGTAGCCAAAAACATTCAGTACTTC

d_call: .
v_call: TRBV10-2
clone_size: .
j_call: TRBJ2-3
cdr3_aa: CASGGTGRNTDTQYF
cdr3_nt: TGCGCCAGCGGCGGAACGGGACGGAACACAGATACGCAGTATTTT

d_call: .
v_call: TRBV12-5
clone_size: once
j_call: TRBJ2-1
cdr3_aa: CASGLVRQGLNNEQFF
cdr3_nt: TGTGCTAGTGGTTTGGTTCGGCAGGGACTTAACAATGAGCAGTTCTTC

d_call: .
v_call: TRBV4-2
clone_size: many
j_call: TRBJ2-1
cdr3_aa: CASSQAVLAAYEQFF
cdr3_nt: TGTGCCAGCAGCCAAGCAGTGCTAGCAGCGTATGAGCAGTTCTTC

d_call: .
v_call: TRBV29-1
clone_size: few
j_call: TRBJ1-2
cdr3_aa: CSVREDNGYTF
cdr3_nt: TGCAGCGTTAGGGAGGACAATGGCTACACCTTC

d_call: .
v_call: TRBV10-1
clone_size: .
j_call: TRBJ2-7
cdr3_aa: CASRDSSYRENSYEQYF
cdr3_nt: TGCGCCAGCAGAGACTCGTCTTACAGGGAGAACTCCTACGAGCAGTACTTC

d_call: .
v_call: TRBV7-2
clone_size: many
j_call: TRBJ2-2
cdr3_aa: CASTVGGELFF
cdr3_nt: TGTGCCAGCACCGTGGGCGGGGAGCTGTTTTTT

d_call: TRBD2
v_call: TRBV5-6
clone_size: few
j_call: TRBJ2-7
cdr3_aa: CASSWGLAGGYYEQYF
cdr3_nt: TGTGCCAGCAGCTGGGGACTAGCGGGAGGATACTACGAGCAGTACTTC

d_call: TRBD2
v_call: TRBV6-4
clone_size: .
j_call: TRBJ2-1
cdr3_aa: CASSEIAGVNEQFF
cdr3_nt: TGTGCCAGCAGTGAAATAGCGGGAGTTAATGAGCAGTTCTTC

d_call: TRBD2
v_call: TRBV6-2/TRBV6-3
clone_size: many
j_call: TRBJ2-2
cdr3_aa: CASTLSSGRPTGELFF
cdr3_nt: TGTGCCAGCACCCTCTCTAGCGGGAGGCCCACCGGGGAGCTGTTTTTT

d_call: .
v_call: TRBV24-1
clone_size: many
j_call: TRBJ2-3
cdr3_aa: CATSGGPQYDTQYF
cdr3_nt: TGTGCCACCAGTGGGGGACCCCAATACGATACGCAGTATTTT

d_call: TRBD1
v_call: TRBV10-2
clone_size: few
j_call: TRBJ1-5
cdr3_aa: CASGQGLAQPQHF
cdr3_nt: TGCGCCAGTGGACAGGGTCTGGCTCAGCCCCAGCATTTT

d_call: TRBD1
v_call: TRBV7-9
clone_size: few
j_call: TRBJ2-6
cdr3_aa: CASDRGSGANVLTF
cdr3_nt: TGTGCCAGCGACAGGGGGTCTGGGGCCAACGTCCTGACTTTC

d_call: TRBD1
v_call: TRBV7-9
clone_size: .
j_call: TRBJ2-3
cdr3_aa: CASSLPGQGLYF
cdr3_nt: TGTGCCAGCAGCCTACCGGGACAGGGTCTGTATTTT

d_call: TRBD2
v_call: TRBV7-9
clone_size: .
j_call: TRBJ2-1
cdr3_aa: CASTASGSFYNEQFF
cdr3_nt: TGTGCCAGCACCGCCAGCGGGAGTTTCTACAATGAGCAGTTCTTC

d_call: .
v_call: TRBV12-3/TRBV12-4
clone_size: few
j_call: TRBJ2-3
cdr3_aa: CASSLLVPDTQYF
cdr3_nt: TGTGCCAGCAGCTTACTAGTCCCAGATACGCAGTATTTT

d_call: TRBD2
v_call: TRBV6-2/TRBV6-3
clone_size: .
j_call: TRBJ2-7
cdr3_aa: CASSYGLAGDEQYF
cdr3_nt: TGTGCCAGCAGTTACGGGCTAGCGGGAGATGAGCAGTACTTC

d_call: .
v_call: TRBV20-1
clone_size: few
j_call: TRBJ2-1
cdr3_aa: CSAGGGALYNEQFF
cdr3_nt: TGCAGTGCCGGAGGGGGGGCTTTATACAATGAGCAGTTCTTC

d_call: .
v_call: TRBV5-4
clone_size: .
j_call: TRBJ2-3
cdr3_aa: CASRPAFSTDTQYF
cdr3_nt: TGTGCCAGCAGGCCCGCGTTTAGCACAGATACGCAGTATTTT

d_call: .
v_call: TRBV5-1
clone_size: few
j_call: TRBJ2-3
cdr3_aa: CASSTLAGTDTQYF
cdr3_nt: TGCGCCAGCAGCACCTTAGCGGGCACAGATACGCAGTATTTT

d_call: .
v_call: TRBV10-2
clone_size: few
j_call: TRBJ2-3
cdr3_aa: CAARNGSIDTQYF
cdr3_nt: TGCGCCGCCCGGAACGGGAGTATTGATACGCAGTATTTT

d_call: .
v_call: TRBV29-1
clone_size: few
j_call: TRBJ2-3
cdr3_aa: CSVGGASTDTQYF
cdr3_nt: TGCAGCGTTGGCGGTGCTAGCACAGATACGCAGTATTTT

d_call: TRBD2
v_call: TRBV4-3
clone_size: .
j_call: TRBJ2-7
cdr3_aa: CASSQKLAGGQVGYEQYF
cdr3_nt: TGCGCCAGCAGCCAAAAGCTAGCGGGAGGACAAGTGGGCTACGAGCAGTACTTC

d_call: .
v_call: TRBV5-1
clone_size: .
j_call: TRBJ2-2
cdr3_aa: CASSWTSNTGELFF
cdr3_nt: TGCGCCAGCAGCTGGACTTCGAACACCGGGGAGCTGTTTTTT

d_call: TRBD1
v_call: TRBV7-6
clone_size: few
j_call: TRBJ2-3
cdr3_aa: CASTPGYGTGGTQYF
cdr3_nt: TGTGCCAGCACCCCGGGTTACGGGACAGGGGGGACGCAGTATTTT

d_call: .
v_call: TRBV10-3
clone_size: few
j_call: TRBJ1-4
cdr3_aa: CAISASGEGEKLFF
cdr3_nt: TGTGCCATCAGTGCATCAGGGGAGGGGGAAAAACTGTTTTTT